The sequence of this T cell receptor beta chain was determined in a study of cytomegalovirus exposure and HLA in healthy donors. Germline lookup yields CDR1 MNHEY and CDR2 SMNVEV (reference sequence). The V end lost 4 bases, the J end lost 4 bases, and 22 bases lay between the germline ends. The CDR3 has 18 residues. The PCR employed 60 Vbeta primers together with 13 Jbeta primers. Clones were sequenced by immunoSEQ multiplex PCR, and TCRdb holds only the in-frame ones, with some missing. The table includes around 110,000 clones, roughly 80% detected once. Sequenced material: PBMCs. The rearrangement uses TRBV27 and TRBJ2-2; D is perhaps TRBD1 (6 bases). The clonotype was recovered from a man aged 50 to 59 in good health and CMV-seronegative. CDR3 sequence (DNA): TGTGCCAGCAGTTCCCTCGGCGTTGGGGGCGGACCCACCGGGGAGCTGTTTTTT. Encoded protein: CASSSLGVGGGPTGELFF.